The 29 T cell receptor delta chains below all came from one sample that was sequenced in a study of γδ T cells in repeated Plasmodium falciparum infection. TCRdb re-called the multiplex PCR reads through CATT. The sample shows roughly 86,000 delta-chain clones, 1.4% of them seen only once. Bulk repertoires came from Vgamma9/Vdelta2+ or Vdelta2-negative gammadelta T cells flow-sorted from PBMC. The sample comprised gamma-delta T cells from blood. The receptors derive from a pool of human donors (malaria-infected and uninfected, not separated).

Of note for this clone: Translating this DNA gives a protein that differs at residue 7 from the TCRdb one, which belongs to a much larger clone; a read error is likely, and the protein shown is this translation. Other nucleotide sequences in the sample specify the same CDR3. The chain employs TRDV1 and TRDJ1; no definite D call. CDR1 TSWWSYY and CDR2 QGS come from the germline V gene. Trimming shortened V by 3 bases and J by 2 bases, and 13 bases separated the two germline ends. The CDR3 loop spans 15 amino acids. The CDR3 DNA sequence: TGTGCTCTTGGGGAGCTCTCCCTTACAACCGATAAACTCATCTTT. Its protein is CALGELSLTTDKLIF.

This clone has more than one count but fewer than ten. This DNA's translation differs at residue 17 from TCRdb's protein, which comes from a much larger clone; a read error is likely, and the protein shown is translated from the DNA. The rearrangement uses TRDV1 and TRDJ1; 9 bases map to TRDD3. Here the J gene was assigned by germline matching of the DNA, as TCRdb has none. This CDR3 comprises 21 residues. Germline CDR1 and CDR2: TSWWSYY and QGS. CDR3 protein: CALGELLPRHLRGGYTGKLIF. The DNA for the CDR3 is TGTGCTCTTGGGGAACTCCTGCCCCGTCACCTCAGGGGGGGATACACCGGTAAACTCATCTTT.

In its sample, this clone was seen a few times. TCRdb has a much larger clone's protein, which differs at residue 14 from the translation of this DNA, likely because of a read error; what is shown is the protein translated from the DNA. The chain links TRDV1 to TRDJ1; 10 nucleotides agree with TRDD3. J gave up 2 bases and V 1 base, and 22 bases lay outside the gene matches. CDR3 size: 22 residues. Per germline, CDR1 TSWWSYY and CDR2 QGS. In DNA, the CDR3 is TGTGCTCTTGGGGAACCCCCTTCGGGGGGGGATACGCGTAGACGAGGGACCGATAAACTCATCTTT. It yields the protein CALGEPPSGGDTRRRGTDKLIF.

As to this clone: A much more abundant neighbour one base away suggests this may be a read error. V and J are TRDV1 and TRDJ1; 10 bases map to TRDD3. The CDR3 runs 21 residues. CDR1 TSWWSYY and CDR2 QGS come from the germline V gene. The CDR3 here is CALGEHLYWGISFGDTDNLIF. CDR3 DNA sequence: TGTGCTCTTGGGGAACACCTATACTGGGGGATTTCTTTTGGAGACACCGATAACCTCATCTTT.

This clone has a handful of counts. V and J are TRDV1 and TRDJ1, with 8 bases identical to TRDD3. Assignment of the J gene here rests on matching the DNA to germline, because TCRdb gives none. J gave up 1 base and V 4 bases, and 35 bases lay outside the gene matches. The CDR3 has 25 amino acids. The V gene's germline CDR1 is TSWWSYY and CDR2 QGS. CDR3 protein: CALGGPLPPLSWGTYMTGPTDKLIF. The DNA for the CDR3 is TGTGCTCTTGGGGGACCTCTTCCCCCCCTGAGCTGGGGGACTTATATGACGGGCCCCACCGATAAACTCATCTTT.

This clone was counted many times. TCRdb's listed protein matches a much larger clone and diverges from this DNA's translation at residue 12, likely through a read error; the protein shown comes from the DNA. V gene TRDV1 was called; the J gene was not; the D call in the table, TRDD3, was not verified against the DNA. Germline values: CDR1 TSWWSYY, CDR2 QGS. This CDR3 is 14 amino acids long. The CDR3 DNA is TGTGCTCTTGGGGATTTAACCAGTGCCGATAAACCCATCTTT. Protein sequence: CALGDLTSADKPIF.

In this sample, this clone turned up many times. At the DNA level, this CDR3 is encoded by other sequences in the same sample as well. This chain uses TRDV1 with TRDJ1; D may correspond to TRDD2 or TRDD3 (9 bases each). Trimming removed 2 bases from V and 4 bases from J, with 23 bases in between. CDR3 length equals 18 residues. CDR1 TSWWSYY and CDR2 QGS come from the germline V gene. As DNA, the CDR3 is TGTGCTCTTGGGGAATTACCTTCCTACATTGGGGGATACGATAAACTCATCTTT. It codes for CALGELPSYIGGYDKLIF.

This clone was observed a handful of times. The protein that TCRdb holds for this DNA derives from a much larger clone and differs from the translated DNA at residue 6, which likely indicates a read error; the protein shown here is translated from the DNA. J is TRDJ1 and V is TRDV1; 7 bases align to TRDD3. TCRdb supplies no J gene; here it was assigned by aligning the nucleotide sequence to germline. This CDR3 comprises 24 residues. Germline-derived CDR1 and CDR2 are TSWWSYY and QGS. V trimming: 4 bases; J trimming: 2 bases; junction bases outside the gene matches: 34. In DNA form, the CDR3 reads TGTGCTCTTGGGGTCCATGGCCCCCCGGCCCTGAACTACTGGGGCCTTAAGGGGACCGATAAACTCATCTTT. Translated, it gives CALGVHGPPALNYWGLKGTDKLIF.

Concerning this clone: The amino acid sequence in TCRdb belongs to a much larger clone and departs from this DNA's translation at residue 7, likely a sequencing read error; the sequence shown is translated from the DNA. The J gene is TRDJ1, the V gene TRDV2; D is unclear. Here the J gene came from matching the DNA to germline, since TCRdb omits it. V lost 3 bases to trimming and J lost 0 bases, with 10 bases between them. The CDR3 runs to 14 residues. Germline CDR1 GEAIGNYY, CDR2 EKD. CDR3 sequence: CACDEGRDTDKLIF. CDR3 nucleotides: TGTGCCTGTGACGAGGGACGGGACACCGATAAACTCATCTTT.

As concerns this clone: This likely came from a read error, as a far larger clone is one base away. Other DNA sequences from this sample encode an identical CDR3 as well. With the J gene uncalled, the V gene is TRDV2; the table's D call of TRDD3 was not tested on the DNA. CDR3 length: 15 amino acids. The germline V gene encodes CDR1 GEAIGNYY and CDR2 EKD. In DNA form, the CDR3 reads TGTGCCTGTGACATTTTGGGGGATTACACCGATAAGCTCATCTTT. As protein: CACDILGDYTDKLIF.

In its sample, this clone was seen a few times. One base separates it from a far larger clone, so it is likely a read error. Other DNA sequences from this sample encode an identical CDR3 as well. The chain is built from TRDV1 and TRDJ1; possibly TRDD3 for D (6 bases). The CDR3 is 11 amino acids. Germline V gives CDR1 TSWWSYY, CDR2 QGS. The DNA for the CDR3 is TGTGCCCTTGGGGGGCCGCCGGAACTCATCTTT. As protein: CALGGPPELIF.

In this sample, this clone turned up many times. The rearrangement links TRDV1 to TRDJ2, with D maybe TRDD2 (8 bases). CDR1 and CDR2 from the germline V gene are TSWWSYY and QGS. The CDR3 is 19 residues long. V was shortened by 3 bases and J by 4 bases, with 24 bases between the two germline ends. CDR3 region: CALGDPLPTVYWGTAQLFF. CDR3 DNA sequence: TGTGCTCTTGGGGACCCTCTTCCTACCGTTTACTGGGGGACAGCACAACTCTTCTTT.

On this clone: A read error is likely here: a far larger clone is one base away. Distinct nucleotide sequences in the sample also encode this CDR3. The V gene is TRDV1; the J gene was not called; the D call in the table, TRDD3, was not verified against the DNA. CDR1 is TSWWSYY and CDR2 is QGS in the germline V gene. The CDR3 contains 21 residues. The CDR3 DNA is TGTGCTCTTGGGGAACGCGTTCCCGTACTGGGGGATACCAGTGATCCCGATAAGCTCATCTTT. Its translation: CALGERVPVLGDTSDPDKLIF.

Remarks on this clone: Only one base separates this from a far larger clonotype, so it likely reflects a read error. Other DNA sequences in the sample encode the same CDR3. The chain joins TRDV1 to TRDJ1, with D perhaps TRDD3 (5 bases). TCRdb records no J gene; here it was assigned by comparing the DNA to germline. Per the germline V gene, CDR1 is TSWWSYY and CDR2 is QGS. The CDR3 length is 24 residues. DNA for the CDR3: TGTGCCCTTGGGGAATCTACCCTAAAGAAGCCAGGCGCCCTTTTACTATCATACACCGATAAACTCATCTTT. Translation: CALGESTLKKPGALLLSYTDKLIF.

A remark on this clone: A single base is all that separates this from a far larger clone, so a read error is likely. The sample holds other DNA sequences that translate to the same CDR3. No J gene was assigned, while the V gene was called as TRDV1; the table's D call, TRDD3, was not checked against the DNA. CDR1 is TSWWSYY and CDR2 is QGS in the germline V gene. The CDR3 sequence is 21 residues long. CDR3 nucleotides: TGTGCTCTGTCGCCTTCCTACAGACCACTGGGGGATACACCGTACACCGATAAGCTCATCTTT. Translating it yields CALSPSYRPLGDTPYTDKLIF.

In the case of this clone: The protein in TCRdb stems from a much larger clone and differs at residue 3 from this DNA's translation, likely a read error; here the protein is translated from the DNA. CDR3 sequence reads: CAWDSLLGDTHDKLIF. Written as DNA, the CDR3 is TGTGCCTGGGACTCCTTACTGGGGGATACCCACGATAAACTCATCTTT. V gene TRDV2 combines with J gene TRDJ1; 12 nucleotides match TRDD3. The CDR3 length is 16 residues. Germline assignment: CDR1 GEAIGNYY and CDR2 EKD. V trimming: 7 bases; J trimming: 4 bases; junction bases outside the gene matches: 12.

This clone was found a few times. TCRdb's protein, taken from a much larger clone, differs from this DNA's translation at residue 4, likely owing to a read error; the protein displayed comes from the DNA. The chain recombines TRDV2 with TRDJ1, with 12 positions matching TRDD3. TCRdb gives no J gene; it was assigned here by matching the DNA to germline. Germline CDR1 reads GEAIGNYY; CDR2 reads EKD. This CDR3 has 17 residues. The CDR3 DNA is TGTGCCTGTAACACTCTGGGGGATACGGAAGACACCGATAAACTCATCTTT. This encodes CACNTLGDTEDTDKLIF.

A note on this clone: TCRdb's entry gives the protein of a much larger clone, which mismatches this DNA's translation at residue 6, likely from a read error; the protein reported here is translated from the DNA. The V and J genes are TRDV1 and TRDJ2; 10 positions agree with TRDD3. The J gene was missing in TCRdb and was found by matching the end of the DNA to germline. The V segment lost 2 bases and the J segment 2 bases; nucleotides outside the gene matches: 11. The CDR3 is 19 residues long. The germline V gene has CDR1 TSWWSYY and CDR2 QGS. The CDR3 reads CALGESPPYWGILTAQLFF. CDR3 sequence (DNA): TGTGCTCTTGGGGAAAGCCCCCCGTACTGGGGGATCTTGACAGCACAACTCTTCTTT.

Comments on this clone: This sequence is one base from a far larger clone and is likely a read error. The sample has other DNA sequences that encode this CDR3 too. With the J gene uncalled, the V gene is TRDV2; TRDD3, as called in the table, went unchecked against the DNA. This CDR3 is 22 amino acids long. Germline V gives CDR1 GEAIGNYY, CDR2 EKD. The CDR3: CACDSPTGMGERSSWDTRQMFF. In nucleotides, the CDR3 is TGTGCCTGTGATTCACCCACCGGAATGGGGGAACGTAGCTCCTGGGACACCCGACAAATGTTTTTC.

This clone was seen a handful of times. The protein held in TCRdb is that of a much larger clone and does not match this DNA's translation at residue 13, likely because of a read error; the protein shown is translated from the DNA. The V gene is TRDV2, the J gene TRDJ3; 11 nucleotides agree with TRDD3. TCRdb gives no J gene; it was assigned here by matching the DNA to germline. Germline CDR1 is GEAIGNYY and CDR2 is EKD. The CDR3 has 20 residues. J gave up 5 bases and V 0 bases, and 11 bases lay outside the gene matches. CDR3 nucleotides: TGTGCCTGTGACACCACGACTGGGGGATATGTGGCCCGGGACACCCGACAGATGTTTTTC. Amino acid sequence: CACDTTTGGYVARDTRQMFF.

This clone appeared a few times. TCRdb's listed protein matches a much larger clone and diverges from this DNA's translation at residue 7, likely through a read error; the protein shown comes from the DNA. This chain connects TRDV2 to TRDJ1; D perhaps matches TRDD3 (5 bases). The CDR3 spans 17 residues. Trimming took off 2 bases at V and 0 bases at J, with 18 bases between the two ends. Germline V gene lookup returns CDR1 GEAIGNYY and CDR2 EKD. CDR3 residues: CACDRWVIHRNTDKLIF. The DNA of the CDR3 is TGTGCCTGTGACAGATGGGTGATACACAGGAACACCGATAAACTCATCTTT.

For this clone: A far larger clone is just one base off, so this is likely a read error. Different DNA sequences within this sample yield the same CDR3. V is TRDV1 and J is TRDJ1; weak D call: TRDD3 (6 bases). The V end lost 6 bases, the J end lost 0 bases, and 17 bases lay between the germline ends. CDR3 size: 16 residues. CDR1 and CDR2 (germline): TSWWSYY, QGS. The CDR3 loop is CALGLLSWGYTDKLIF. The CDR3 DNA is TGTGCTCTTGGACTCCTGAGTTGGGGATACACCGATAAACTCATCTTT.

This clone was counted at least ten times. The rearrangement uses TRDV1 and TRDJ1; possibly TRDD2 for D (6 bases). CDR3 length: 15 residues. Trimming removed 0 bases from V and 11 bases from J, with 19 bases in between. The germline V gene has CDR1 TSWWSYY and CDR2 QGS. The DNA for the CDR3 is TGTGCTCTTGGGGAACTATCCGTGCCCTTCCGTAGGCTCATCTTT. It codes for CALGELSVPFRRLIF.

Concerning this clone itself: Given a far larger clone just one base away, this is likely a sequencing read error. At the DNA level, this CDR3 is encoded by other sequences in the same sample as well. The chain has TRDV1 and TRDJ1; TRDD3 aligns across 8 bases. TCRdb supplies no J gene; here it was assigned by aligning the nucleotide sequence to germline. Germline V gene data show CDR1 as TSWWSYY and CDR2 as QGS. The CDR3 is 19 residues long. Written as DNA, the CDR3 is TGTGCCCTTGGGGAATCTCCGTCCTTTGGACTGGGGGCACCGTATAAACTCATCTTT. Its protein is CALGESPSFGLGAPYKLIF.

This clone was recorded many times. The DNA for the CDR3 is TGTGCTCTTGGGGAAGGGGTCCATTTTCAAATATTCGGGGGATACCGGTACACCGATAAACTCATCTTT. Its translation is CALGEGVHFQIFGGYRYTDKLIF. The chain links TRDV1 to TRDJ1; TRDD3 agrees at 9 bases. Trimming removed 2 bases from V and 0 bases from J; junction bases left unmatched: 25. This CDR3 contains 23 residues. Germline loops: CDR1 TSWWSYY, CDR2 QGS.

This clone was seen ten or more times. V is TRDV1 and J is TRDJ1; 10 nucleotides agree with TRDD3. With V trimmed by 0 bases and J by 0 bases, 10 bases remained unmatched. Per the germline V gene, CDR1 is TSWWSYY and CDR2 is QGS. The CDR3 covers 19 residues. CDR3: CALGELLVLGDSYTDKLIF. As DNA, the CDR3 is TGTGCTCTTGGGGAACTCCTCGTACTGGGGGATTCCTACACCGATAAACTCATCTTT.

On this clone itself: For this DNA, TCRdb reports the protein of a much larger clone, which diverges at residue 10, most likely from a read error; the protein presented here is translated directly from the DNA. The rearrangement joins TRDV2 to TRDJ1; 10 bases match TRDD3. V lost 6 bases, J lost 0 bases, and 18 bases stayed unmatched. Germline CDR1 reads GEAIGNYY; CDR2 reads EKD. The CDR3 is 19 residues long. CDR3 loop: CACYSVLGDSPIYTDKLIF. In DNA, the CDR3 is TGTGCCTGTTACAGTGTACTGGGGGATTCCCCGATCTACACCGATAAACTCATCTTT.

This clone appeared many times. This sequence joins TRDV1 and TRDJ1; 11 nucleotides agree with TRDD3. The J gene, absent from TCRdb, was called here by matching the DNA to germline. The CDR3 runs 19 residues. The germline gives CDR1 TSWWSYY, CDR2 QGS. V was clipped by 0 bases and J by 4 bases; unmatched bases: 13. CDR3 residues: CALGELPLLVGDTYDKLIF. DNA of the CDR3: TGTGCTCTTGGGGAACTACCCCTTCTCGTGGGGGATACGTACGATAAACTCATCTTT.

Comments on this clone: A far larger clone is one nucleotide away, so this likely arose from a read error. The identical CDR3 is also encoded by other nucleotide sequences in the sample. The chain links TRDV1 to TRDJ1; TRDD3 aligns across 12 bases. Here the J gene came from matching the DNA to germline, since TCRdb omits it. The CDR3 is made up of 23 amino acids. Germline values: CDR1 TSWWSYY, CDR2 QGS. This CDR3 is CALGEGLRGDSMLGDTRRNKLIF. The CDR3 coding sequence is TGCGCTCTTGGGGAAGGCCTTCGCGGGGACTCAATGCTGGGGGATACGCGTAGAAATAAACTCATCTTT.